This T cell receptor beta chain is drawn from a study of T cells after yellow fever vaccination. The table lists this clonotype with many counts. TCRdb passed the 5' RACE reads through MiXCR, listing each CDR3 protein once. The repertoire holds a few hundred thousand distinct CDR3 sequences, with about 4% as singletons. Germline V gene sequence: CDR1 SGHDT, CDR2 YYEEEE. This CDR3 is 14 amino acids long. V gave up 2 bases and J gave up 2 bases, with 11 bases separating them. The origin of this receptor is a man between 18 and 35 years old who received the YFV17D yellow fever vaccine. The sequencing here drew on PBMCs, taken 5 days after the yellow fever booster vaccination. V usage is TRBV5-6 and J usage is TRBJ2-7; D possibly uses TRBD1 or TRBD2 (5 bases each). The CDR3 bases are TGTGCCAGCAGCTTCCGGGACGCCACCTACGAGCAGTACGTC. Amino acid sequence: CASSFRDATYEQYV.